This record concerns one T cell receptor beta chain sequence. No antigen is known for it. The method was immunoSEQ multiplex PCR; TCRdb's version includes in-frame clones alone and lacks a portion of them. The sample has roughly 38,000 clones, about 86% seen once. V lost 2 bases and J 5 bases, leaving 13 bases between the germline ends. The CDR3 runs to 14 residues. Germline V gene data show CDR1 as SGHDT and CDR2 as YYEEEE. These data belong to a study of T cells in localized non-small cell lung cancer. Study-level results: Uninvolved adjacent lung showed the highest T cell clonality, exceeding tumor. Analysis by sequencing included only one tumor region, so heterogeneity remains possible. Adjacent lung was found to contain a median roughly 50 of the top 100 tumor clones. Longer overall survival associated with higher blood T cell density; shorter survival with higher adjacent-lung clonality.

Sequenced here: peripheral blood, sampled before any cancer treatment. This receptor was identified in a woman aged 18-49 years with stage III lung adenocarcinoma. V gene TRBV5-6 combines with J gene TRBJ1-2, with D perhaps TRBD1 (5 bases). Written as DNA, the CDR3 is TGTGCCAGCAGCTTTAGACAGTCTTATTATGGCTACACCTTC. Its translation is CASSFRQSYYGYTF.